Each of the 32 T cell receptor beta chains below was sequenced from the same sample in a study of T cell responses to AZD1222 COVID-19 vaccine. Repertoires were generated with immunoSEQ multiplex PCR, while TCRdb's copy carries only in-frame clones and drops some. Of some 150,000 clones detected, 80% to 95% appear once; the ten largest clones hold about 3.2%. The sample was peripheral blood, taken 28 days after the second AZD1222 dose. The receptors were sampled from an adult who received the AZD1222 COVID-19 vaccine.

The J gene is TRBJ1-2, the V gene TRBV19; a possible D gene is TRBD1 (6 bases). Trimming shortened V by 6 bases and J by 2 bases, and 10 bases separated the two germline ends. The CDR3 extends over 13 amino acids. Germline-derived CDR1 and CDR2 are LNHDA and SQIVND (reference sequence). The CDR3 DNA follows: TGTGCCAGTAGCCCCGGGACAAACTATGGCTACACCTTC. This sequence encodes CASSPGTNYGYTF.

V is TRBV19 and J is TRBJ1-4; TRBD1 agrees at 8 bases. Trimming cost V 5 bases and J 5 bases; bases outside gene matches: 10. The CDR3 runs to 16 residues. In germline, CDR1 is LNHDA, CDR2 SQIVND (reference sequence). This CDR3 reads CASSPYPGQVNEKLFF. DNA for the CDR3: TGTGCCAGTAGTCCCTATCCGGGACAGGTGAATGAAAAACTGTTTTTT.

CDR3 nucleotide sequence: TGTGCCAGCGCTCCGGGGACGTTCGCTTCACCCCTCCACTTT. Its protein is CASAPGTFASPLHF. The rearrangement uses TRBV9 and TRBJ1-6; maybe TRBD1 (5 bases). The V end was cut by 7 bases, the J end by 9 bases, with 17 bases between. The germline CDR1 and CDR2 sequences are SGDLS and YYNGEE. The CDR3 has 14 residues.

This chain connects TRBV28 to TRBJ2-2; 12 positions match TRBD1. The CDR3 length is 14 residues. Germline CDR1 and CDR2: MDHEN and SYDVKM. J gave up 9 bases and V 7 bases, and 6 bases lay outside the gene matches. This CDR3 reads CASTGTGGWRELFF. The CDR3 nucleotides are TGTGCCAGCACTGGGACAGGGGGCTGGCGGGAGCTGTTTTTT.

The gene calls are TRBV27 and TRBJ2-1; D may match TRBD1 or TRBD2 (5 bases each). The CDR3 is 18 residues long. The germline V gene encodes CDR1 MNHEY and CDR2 SMNVEV (reference sequence). V shed 8 bases and J shed 0 bases, with 23 bases lying between them. In DNA form, the CDR3 reads TGTGCCAGCGATAAGGACGGGACGAGCGCCCACTCCTACAATGAGCAGTTCTTC. Amino acid sequence: CASDKDGTSAHSYNEQFF.

The V gene is TRBV7-6, the J gene TRBJ2-5; possibly TRBD2 for D (5 bases). CDR1 and CDR2 from the germline V gene are SGHVS and FNYEAQ. The CDR3 spans 17 residues. V was pared by 2 bases and J by 3 bases, with 19 bases between. The CDR3 coding sequence is TGTGCCAGCAGCTTATTGTTGGCAGCGCTGACTAAAGAGACCCAGTACTTC. This gives the protein CASSLLLAALTKETQYF.

In nucleotides, the CDR3 is TGCGCCAGCAGCCTGGGTTGGGCCCCGAACACTGAAGCTTTCTTT. It is translated as CASSLGWAPNTEAFF. The chain carries TRBV5-1 and TRBJ1-1, with no clear D. The CDR3 extends over 15 amino acids. Germline-derived CDR1 and CDR2 are SGHRS and YFSETQ. Trimming cost V 4 bases and J 1 base, with 14 bases left between them.

The count of this clone is one. CDR3 DNA: TGCGCCACCCGGATTGACAGAGACAGGACCCAGTACTTC. Its translation: CATRIDRDRTQYF. The V call is TRBV5-1, the J call TRBJ2-5, with D perhaps matching TRBD1 (5 bases). Germline V gives CDR1 SGHRS, CDR2 YFSETQ. V lost 9 bases to trimming and J lost 7 bases, with 19 bases between them. This CDR3 has 13 amino acids.

The V call is TRBV14, the J call TRBJ1-4, with 7 bases aligning to TRBD1. Germline CDR1 reads SGHDN; CDR2 reads FVKESK. The CDR3 runs 20 residues. The junction had 20 bases not matched to a gene; V was cut back by 0 bases and J by 7 bases. The CDR3 bases are TGTGCCAGCAGCCAAGATAAAGGGGTATGCGACAGGGCCGGGGGTGAAAAACTGTTTTTT. Its protein product is CASSQDKGVCDRAGGEKLFF.

The chain recombines TRBV19 with TRBJ1-1; D is unclear. The V gene's germline CDR1 is LNHDA and CDR2 SQIVND (reference sequence). This CDR3 spans 15 amino acids. V lost 4 bases to trimming and J lost 4 bases, with 16 bases between them. Written as DNA, the CDR3 is TGTGCCAGTAGTAGGGGAAAGTTTGGCTCCACTGAAGCTTTCTTT. Translating gives CASSRGKFGSTEAFF.

The chain joins TRBV12-3 or TRBV12-4 to TRBJ1-5; D gene ambiguous. Trimming removed 5 bases from V and 3 bases from J, with 8 bases in between. The CDR3 has 13 amino acids. CDR3 DNA sequence: TGTGCCAGCAGTCGGATGAACAATCAGCCCCAGCATTTT. This gives the protein CASSRMNNQPQHF.

V is TRBV29-1 and J is TRBJ1-4; 9 nucleotides match TRBD1. This CDR3 has 23 residues. CDR1 is SQVTM and CDR2 is ANQGSEA in the germline V gene. V dropped 0 bases and J dropped 0; count of bases not matched to a gene: 23. CDR3: CSVEDSRTGERRGCRATNEKLFF. The CDR3 bases are TGCAGCGTTGAAGATAGCAGGACAGGGGAAAGGAGGGGATGCCGCGCAACTAATGAAAAACTGTTTTTT.

The rearrangement links TRBV11-2 to TRBJ2-3, with 7 bases that match TRBD2. The CDR3 extends over 16 amino acids. Germline CDR1 and CDR2: SGHAT and FQNNGV. V gave up 5 bases and J gave up 2 bases; unmatched junction bases: 10. As DNA, the CDR3 is TGTGCCAGCAGCCCCGGACTAGAAGGACTCACAGATACGCAGTATTTT. This translates into CASSPGLEGLTDTQYF.

This chain uses TRBV13 with TRBJ2-7; D not resolved. V lost 6 bases, J lost 2 bases, and 8 bases lay in between. The CDR3 is 12 residues long. The germline gives CDR1 PRHDT, CDR2 FYEKMQ (reference sequence). CDR3 protein: CASSWGAYEQYF. CDR3 sequence (DNA): TGTGCCAGCAGTTGGGGTGCCTACGAGCAGTACTTC.

The V gene is TRBV5-6, the J gene TRBJ1-2; D remains unclear. V dropped 3 bases and J dropped 3 bases, with 9 bases sitting between them. CDR1 and CDR2 from the germline V gene are SGHDT and YYEEEE. This CDR3 has 13 amino acids. The CDR3 sequence is CASSSGGDYGYTF. The CDR3 region has the DNA TGTGCCAGCAGCTCGGGTGGGGACTATGGCTACACCTTC.

This clone was observed a handful of times. This sequence joins TRBV5-4 and TRBJ1-5; 7 positions match TRBD1. The CDR3 contains 14 residues. Unmatched junction bases numbered 9, after V lost 5 bases and J lost 7 bases. Germline V gene lookup returns CDR1 SGHNT and CDR2 YYREEE (reference sequence). The DNA for the CDR3 is TGTGCCAGCAGTAAAGGGGGCGCAGGACAGCCCCAGCATTTT. Its translation is CASSKGGAGQPQHF.

The CDR3 loop is CSGTGGGWNTEAFF. DNA of the CDR3: TGCAGCGGGACGGGCGGGGGTTGGAACACTGAAGCTTTCTTT. The V gene is TRBV29-1, the J gene TRBJ1-1; tentative D call: TRBD1 (5 bases). V gave up 7 bases and J gave up 1 base, with 16 bases separating them. CDR3 length equals 14 residues. Germline V gene lookup returns CDR1 SQVTM and CDR2 ANQGSEA.

The DNA of the CDR3 is TGTGCCAGCAGCCCGGACAGCAACACCGGGGAGCTGTTTTTT. Its translation is CASSPDSNTGELFF. The genes are TRBV14 and TRBJ2-2, with TRBD1 as a possible D gene (6 bases). CDR1 is SGHDN and CDR2 is FVKESK in the germline V gene. This CDR3 has 14 residues. The V end lost 4 bases, the J end lost 2 bases, and 8 bases lay between the germline ends.

This clone was recorded only once. The V call is TRBV6-1, the J call TRBJ1-2; 7 nucleotides agree with TRBD1. J gave up 8 bases and V 1 base, and 7 bases lay outside the gene matches. The CDR3 spans 14 residues. The germline gives CDR1 MNHNS, CDR2 SASEGT. CDR3 DNA: TGTGCCAGCAGTGAAGATACAGGGGTCGGGGGCTACACCTTC. Translation: CASSEDTGVGGYTF.

J is TRBJ2-4 and V is TRBV18; the match to TRBD1 covers 10 bases. CDR3 length equals 17 residues. CDR1 and CDR2 from the germline V gene are KGHSH and LQKENI. Germline trimming cut 3 bases from V and 1 base from J; bases unmatched to any gene: 6. The CDR3 nucleotides read TGTGCCAGCTCACCGGGCCCGGGACAGGGGGCCAAAAACATTCAGTACTTC. Encoded protein: CASSPGPGQGAKNIQYF.

V gene TRBV3-1 (or the pseudogene TRBV3-2) combines with J gene TRBJ1-1, with D unresolved. CDR1 and CDR2 (germline): LGHDT, YNNKEL (reference sequence). Trimming cost V 0 bases and J 0 bases, with 11 bases left between them. The CDR3 spans 16 residues. CDR3 region: CASSQDTDPVNTEAFF. The CDR3 coding sequence is TGTGCCAGCAGCCAAGATACCGACCCTGTGAACACTGAAGCTTTCTTT.

The chain combines TRBV18 with TRBJ2-7; unclear D gene. Germline lookup yields CDR1 KGHSH and CDR2 LQKENI. The CDR3 extends over 13 amino acids. V was clipped by 2 bases and J by 3 bases, with 8 bases between them. The CDR3, as DNA: TGTGCCAGCTCACCAGGCACGTTCTACGAGCAGTACTTC. This translates into CASSPGTFYEQYF.

The chain links TRBV11-2 to TRBJ1-2; weak D call: TRBD1 (6 bases). V gave up 5 bases and J gave up 1 base, with 11 bases separating them. This CDR3 is built from 14 residues. The germline gives CDR1 SGHAT, CDR2 FQNNGV. CDR3 sequence (DNA): TGTGCCAGCAGCCAACCACAGGGTAACTATGGCTACACCTTC. Amino acid sequence: CASSQPQGNYGYTF.

This sequence joins TRBV6-2 or TRBV6-3 and TRBJ1-5; tentative D call: TRBD1 (5 bases). Trimming took off 2 bases at V and 2 bases at J, with 16 bases between the two ends. Germline CDR1 MNHEY, CDR2 SVGEGT. CDR3 length: 17 residues. CDR3 DNA sequence: TGTGCCAGCAGTTACATCCGGCAGGGCTGGGGCAATCAGCCCCAGCATTTT. Protein product: CASSYIRQGWGNQPQHF.

The chain employs TRBV11-3 and TRBJ1-1, with D hard to call. The V gene lost 0 bases and the J gene lost 9 bases, with 26 bases spanning the gap. Per the germline V gene, CDR1 is SGHNT and CDR2 is YENEEA. The CDR3 is 18 residues long. The CDR3 sequence is CASSLDHAEVKGPPQAFF. The DNA for the CDR3 is TGTGCCAGCAGCTTAGATCACGCGGAGGTAAAAGGACCACCCCAAGCTTTCTTT.

The V call is TRBV14, the J call TRBJ2-1; D uncertain. Germline V gene data show CDR1 as SGHDN and CDR2 as FVKESK. V was shortened by 2 bases and J by 5 bases, with 19 bases between the two germline ends. The CDR3 runs 17 residues. CDR3 sequence reads: CASSQFQLPSANNEQFF. CDR3 DNA: TGTGCCAGCAGCCAATTTCAACTTCCGTCTGCAAACAATGAGCAGTTCTTC.

The chain recombines TRBV19 with TRBJ2-1, with unresolved D. V was trimmed by 3 bases and J by 5 bases, leaving 14 bases between them. Looked up from germline, CDR1 is LNHDA and CDR2 is SQIVND (reference sequence). The CDR3 consists of 15 residues. The CDR3 loop is CASSINVGVHNEQFF. The CDR3 coding sequence is TGTGCCAGTAGTATCAACGTGGGTGTCCACAATGAGCAGTTCTTC.

This chain connects TRBV30 to TRBJ1-3; D gene unclear. V gave up 2 bases and J gave up 1 base, with 6 bases separating them. Germline V lookup: CDR1 GTSNPN, CDR2 SVGIG (reference sequence). The CDR3 consists of 13 residues. Here the CDR3 DNA reads TGTGCCTGGAGTAAAGGGTCTGGAAACACCATATATTTT. Protein: CAWSKGSGNTIYF.

The V and J genes are TRBV11-2 and TRBJ1-5, with D perhaps matching TRBD1 (5 bases). This CDR3 spans 15 amino acids. V dropped 3 bases and J dropped 3 bases, with 12 bases sitting between them. The V gene's germline CDR1 is SGHAT and CDR2 FQNNGV. The CDR3, as DNA: TGTGCCAGCAGCTTGGAGGGGTGGGTCAATCAGCCCCAGCATTTT. Its protein product is CASSLEGWVNQPQHF.

J is TRBJ2-7 and V is TRBV19; 7 bases map to TRBD2. Unmatched junction bases numbered 4, after V lost 1 base and J lost 7 bases. This CDR3 has 13 residues. Germline CDR1 and CDR2: LNHDA and SQIVND (reference sequence). The CDR3 spells CASSIVGGSEQYF. Written as DNA, the CDR3 is TGTGCCAGTAGTATAGTCGGCGGGAGTGAGCAGTACTTC.

The chain joins TRBV7-6 to TRBJ1-1; D not resolved. V was cut by 1 base and J by 1 base, with 25 bases left in between. The germline V gene encodes CDR1 SGHVS and CDR2 FNYEAQ. The CDR3 totals 20 residues. The CDR3 region is CASSLEVGLFRVTRNTEAFF. The CDR3 nucleotides are TGTGCCAGCAGCTTAGAGGTCGGACTGTTTCGTGTTACAAGGAACACTGAAGCTTTCTTT.

This chain connects TRBV7-2 to TRBJ2-4; 13 bases map to TRBD2. Germline V gene data show CDR1 as SGHTA and CDR2 as FQGNSA. There are 15 residues in the CDR3. The V and J ends lost 5 bases and 15 bases, in that order; junction bases with no gene match: 13. The CDR3 DNA reads TGTGCCAGCAGCCCACAACGACTAGCGGGGGGCACCCTGTACTTC. This gives the protein CASSPQRLAGGTLYF.